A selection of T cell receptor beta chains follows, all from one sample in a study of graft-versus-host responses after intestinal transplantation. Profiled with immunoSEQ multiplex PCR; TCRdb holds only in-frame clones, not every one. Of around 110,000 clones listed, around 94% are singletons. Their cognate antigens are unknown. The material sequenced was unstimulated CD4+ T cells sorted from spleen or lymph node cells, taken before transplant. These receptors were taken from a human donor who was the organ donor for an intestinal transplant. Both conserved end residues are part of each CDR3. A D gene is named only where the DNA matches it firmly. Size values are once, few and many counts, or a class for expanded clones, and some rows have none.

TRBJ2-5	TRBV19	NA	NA	TGTGCCAGTAGTATAGATGGTACAAATCATTTCGGGGGGACCCAGTACTTC	CASSIDGTNHFGGTQYF
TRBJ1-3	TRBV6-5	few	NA	TGTGCCAGCAGTTACGACAGGCTTACTGGAAACACCATATATTTT	CASSYDRLTGNTIYF
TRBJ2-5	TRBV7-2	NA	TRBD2	TGTGCCAGCAGCTTAGTGCGGGAGGGGTGGGAGACCCAGTACTTC	CASSLVREGWETQYF
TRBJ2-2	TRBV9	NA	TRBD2	TGTGCCAGCAGCGTAACTAGCGGGAGCCCGAACACCGGGGAGCTGTTTTTT	CASSVTSGSPNTGELFF
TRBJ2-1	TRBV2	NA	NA	TGTGCCAGCTCGGCTAGCTCCTACAATGAGCAGTTCTTC	CASSASSYNEQFF
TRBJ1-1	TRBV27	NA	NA	TGTGCCAGCAGTTGGCGGGAGAACACTGAAGCTTTCTTT	CASSWRENTEAFF
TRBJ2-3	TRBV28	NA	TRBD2	TGTGCCAGCAGTTTATACTGGGGACTAGCGGGAGGAGATACGCAGTATTTT	CASSLYWGLAGGDTQYF
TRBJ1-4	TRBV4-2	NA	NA	TGTGCCACGTCGACAGAGGTCGCTGAAAAACTGTTTTTT	CATSTEVAEKLFF
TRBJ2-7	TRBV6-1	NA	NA	TGTGCCAGCAGTGACCGGGAGTGGAGCTCCTACGAGCAGTACTTC	CASSDREWSSYEQYF
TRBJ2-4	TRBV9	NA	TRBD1	TGTGCCAGCAGCCCGCGGACAGGGGGCGTCAACATTCAGTACTTC	CASSPRTGGVNIQYF
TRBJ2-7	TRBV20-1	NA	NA	TGCAGTACCAAAGTGGGCTACGAGCAGTACTTC	CSTKVGYEQYF
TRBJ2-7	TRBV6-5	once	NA	TGTGCCAGCAGCCTCGAACCGGGCCAGGGATACGAGCAGTACTTC	CASSLEPGQGYEQYF
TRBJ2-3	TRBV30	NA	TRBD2	TGTGCCTGGAGTGTCCTAGCGGGGTTAACAGATACGCAGTATTTT	CAWSVLAGLTDTQYF
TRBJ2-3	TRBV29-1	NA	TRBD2	TGCAGCGTTGCCCTGACTAGCTCTCAAGATACGCAGTATTTT	CSVALTSSQDTQYF
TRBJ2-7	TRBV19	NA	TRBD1	TGTGCCAGTAGTATTCAGGCAGGGGGCTCGTACGAGCAGTACTTC	CASSIQAGGSYEQYF
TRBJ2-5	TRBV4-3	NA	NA	TGCGCCAGCAGCCAAGATAGGGGGTCCGGGACCCAGTACTTC	CASSQDRGSGTQYF
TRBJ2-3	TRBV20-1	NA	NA	TGCAGTGGACAGGGCACAGATACGCAGTATTTT	CSGQGTDTQYF
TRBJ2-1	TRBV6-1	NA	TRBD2	TGTGCCAGCAGTAGCGGGAGCTCCTACAATGAGCAGTTCTTC	CASSSGSSYNEQFF
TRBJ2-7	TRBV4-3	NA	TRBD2	TGCGCCAGCAGCGGGGAGCGGGAGGGGTACGAGCAGTACTTC	CASSGEREGYEQYF
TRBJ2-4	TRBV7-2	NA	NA	TGTGCCAGCAGCTTGGGCGAAAGGAACATTCAGTACTTC	CASSLGERNIQYF
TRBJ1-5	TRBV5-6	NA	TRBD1	TGTGCCAGCAGTTCTACCGGGACAGGGGTGGGTTATCAGCCCCAGCATTTT	CASSSTGTGVGYQPQHF
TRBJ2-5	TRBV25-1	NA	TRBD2	TGTGCCAGCAGTGAATATCGGGGGACTAGGGAGACCCAGTACTTC	CASSEYRGTRETQYF
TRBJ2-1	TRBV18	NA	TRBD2	TGTGCCAGCTCGGGGGGGGGAAGTCCCCTGGGCCCCTCCTACAATGAGCAGTTCTTC	CASSGGGSPLGPSYNEQFF
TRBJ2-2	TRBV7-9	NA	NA	TGTGCCAGCAGCTTCGGAATGAGCACCGGGGAGCTGTTTTTT	CASSFGMSTGELFF
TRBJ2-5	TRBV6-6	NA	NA	TGTGCCAGCAGTTCCGCCGAGACCCAGTACTTC	CASSSAETQYF
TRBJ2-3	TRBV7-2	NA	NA	TGTGCCAGCAGCTCCTTAAGGGGAACAGATACGCAGTATTTT	CASSSLRGTDTQYF
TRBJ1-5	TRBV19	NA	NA	TGTGCCAGTAGTATAGGACAGCAGCCCCAGCATTTT	CASSIGQQPQHF
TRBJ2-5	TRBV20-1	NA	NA	TGCAGTGCCAGGACACTAGGAACCCGGTACTTC	CSARTLGTRYF
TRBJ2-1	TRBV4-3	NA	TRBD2	TGCGCCAGCAGCCAACGTCCCCTAGCGGGGTCCTACAATGAGCAGTTCTTC	CASSQRPLAGSYNEQFF
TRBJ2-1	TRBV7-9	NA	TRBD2	TGTGCCAGCAGCTTAGTAGCGGGGGGTTCCTACAATGAGCAGTTCTTC	CASSLVAGGSYNEQFF
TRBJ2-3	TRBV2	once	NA	TGTGCCAGCAGTGAATGGAGGGAGCACGCAGATACGCAGTATTTT	CASSEWREHADTQYF
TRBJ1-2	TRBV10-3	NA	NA	TGTGCCATCAGTGAGCGACAGAAGAACTATGGCTACACCTTC	CAISERQKNYGYTF
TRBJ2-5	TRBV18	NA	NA	TGTGCCAGCTCGCCCCCTTCGACAGCTAGAGAGACCCAGTACTTC	CASSPPSTARETQYF
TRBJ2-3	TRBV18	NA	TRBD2	TGTGCCAGCTCACTATCCGGGACTAGAGATAGTACGCAGTATTTT	CASSLSGTRDSTQYF
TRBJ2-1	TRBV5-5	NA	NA	TGTGCCAGCAAACCAAGGCCCCTTCCCCCAGCCCCGATGGACAATGAGCAGTTCTTC	CASKPRPLPPAPMDNEQFF
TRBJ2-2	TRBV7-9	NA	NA	TGTGCCAGCAGCTCGAGTCATAGTCTACTCGACGCGAACACCGGGGAGCTGTTTTTT	CASSSSHSLLDANTGELFF
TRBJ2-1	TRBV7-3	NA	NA	TGTGCCAGCAGCTTAACCCCCTCCAATGAGCAGTTCTTC	CASSLTPSNEQFF
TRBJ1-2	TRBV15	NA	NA	TGTGCCACCAGCAGAGGTTCCACAGGAGATCTGGATGGCTACACCTTC	CATSRGSTGDLDGYTF
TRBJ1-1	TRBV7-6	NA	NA	TGTGCCAGCAGCTTAGCTTACCCACCCGGGAGGGGGACTGAAGCTTTCTTT	CASSLAYPPGRGTEAFF
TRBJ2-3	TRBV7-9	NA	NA	TGTGCCAGCAGCTTATGGGTGACAGATACGCAGTATTTT	CASSLWVTDTQYF
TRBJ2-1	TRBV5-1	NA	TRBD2	TGCGCCAGCAGCTTGTTGGAGACCGGGGGGAATGAGCAGTTCTTC	CASSLLETGGNEQFF